Listed here are 18 T cell receptor beta chains from one sample, sequenced in a study of cytomegalovirus exposure and HLA in healthy donors. Amplification used 60 Vbeta primers and 13 Jbeta primers. TCRdb's table, derived via immunoSEQ multiplex PCR, lists solely in-frame clones and lacks some. Of fewer than 200,000 clones detected, 75% to 90% appear once; the ten largest clones hold under 5%. Sequencing used PBMCs. The receptor set was obtained from a woman aged 45-59 years in good health and CMV-seropositive.

This chain links TRBV28 with TRBJ2-1; 9 nucleotides line up with TRBD1. Germline values: CDR1 MDHEN, CDR2 SYDVKM. Unmatched junction bases numbered 9, after V lost 5 bases and J lost 7 bases. The CDR3 contains 15 residues. As DNA, the CDR3 is TGTGCCAGCAGTAAATCCGGACAGGGGAGAAATGAGCAGTTCTTC. Protein sequence: CASSKSGQGRNEQFF.

Here the CDR3 reads CASSECTSGRKETQYF. The CDR3 nucleotides are TGCGCCAGCAGTGAGTGTACTAGCGGGAGGAAGGAGACCCAGTACTTC. This chain links TRBV10-1 with TRBJ2-5; TRBD2 matches 12 bases. V lost 1 base to trimming and J lost 5 bases; unmatched junction nucleotides: 5. The CDR3 totals 16 residues. CDR1 and CDR2 from the germline V gene are WNHNN and SYGVQD (reference sequence).

The chain carries TRBV28 and TRBJ1-3; the D gene is possibly TRBD1 (5 bases). Trimming took 2 bases from V and 3 from J, leaving 20 bases between them. The CDR3 is made up of 18 amino acids. The germline V gene encodes CDR1 MDHEN and CDR2 SYDVKM. CDR3 nucleotides: TGTGCCAGCAGTTTACCCACCTCTGCAAGGGGCATTGGAAACACCATATATTTT. Its translation is CASSLPTSARGIGNTIYF.

J is TRBJ1-3 and V is TRBV5-6, with D perhaps TRBD1 (6 bases). This CDR3 is 15 amino acids long. CDR1 and CDR2 from the germline V gene are SGHDT and YYEEEE. V lost 1 base, J lost 5 bases, and 13 bases lay in between. The CDR3 DNA reads TGTGCCAGCAGCTTGACCGGGACACCCAGAAACACCATATATTTT. This gives the protein CASSLTGTPRNTIYF.

The chain recombines TRBV28 with TRBJ2-7, with D possibly being TRBD2 (5 bases). This CDR3 has 16 amino acids. CDR1 is MDHEN and CDR2 is SYDVKM in the germline V gene. V lost 6 bases, J lost 0 bases, and 18 bases lay in between. DNA of the CDR3: TGTGCCAGCAGACCACCGCTGACTACCAGCTCCTACGAGCAGTACTTC. It encodes CASRPPLTTSSYEQYF.

This clone was seen once. This chain uses TRBV4-1 with TRBJ2-3; D gene ambiguous. The germline V gene has CDR1 MGHRA and CDR2 YSYEKL. Deletions cut 3 bases from V and 3 bases from J, with 4 bases between. The CDR3 length is 12 residues. The CDR3 DNA sequence: TGCGCCAGCAGCCACGGTACAGATACGCAGTATTTT. Translation: CASSHGTDTQYF.

The chain uses TRBV6-1 and TRBJ1-5; 8 bases map to TRBD1. The CDR3 extends over 14 amino acids. J was trimmed by 4 bases and V by 6 bases; bases with no gene match: 5. CDR1 and CDR2 (germline): MNHNS, SASEGT. This chain's CDR3 is CASRTGAGNQPQHF. In DNA, the CDR3 is TGTGCCAGCAGGACAGGGGCGGGAAATCAGCCCCAGCATTTT.

The V call is TRBV15, the J call TRBJ2-7; a weak D match, TRBD1 (6 bases). The CDR3 contains 15 residues. Trimming took 2 bases from V and 1 from J, leaving 12 bases between them. Germline V CDR1 and CDR2: LNHNV, YYDKDF (reference sequence). The CDR3, as DNA: TGTGCCACCAGCAGACATGCCGACAGGTCCTACGAGCAGTACTTC. It encodes CATSRHADRSYEQYF.

The chain employs TRBV5-6 and TRBJ2-3, with D perhaps TRBD1 (6 bases). CDR1 and CDR2 from the germline V gene are SGHDT and YYEEEE. Trimming left V 1 base short and J 2 bases short, with 17 bases between. This CDR3 is 17 amino acids long. The CDR3 loop reads CASSLRAGVFFTDTQYF. CDR3 nucleotide sequence: TGTGCCAGCAGCTTGAGGGCAGGGGTTTTTTTCACAGATACGCAGTATTTT.

V gene TRBV27 combines with J gene TRBJ2-1; 10 bases match TRBD2. Unmatched junction bases numbered 8, after V lost 5 bases and J lost 10 bases. This CDR3 has 14 residues. CDR1 MNHEY and CDR2 SMNVEV come from the germline V gene (reference sequence). The CDR3 region is CASSPGTSDKEQFF. CDR3 bases: TGTGCCAGCAGTCCTGGGACTAGCGATAAAGAGCAGTTCTTC.

CDR3 loop: CASSLLADSYEQYF. CDR3 nucleotide sequence: TGTGCCAGCAGCCTGCTAGCGGACTCCTACGAGCAGTACTTC. The rearrangement uses TRBV7-3 and TRBJ2-7; 7 nucleotides match TRBD2. The CDR3 spans 14 residues. Germline values: CDR1 SGHTA, CDR2 FQGTGA. V gave up 5 bases and J gave up 0 bases; unmatched junction bases: 4.

This CDR3 is CATSRGLASYNEQFF. Written as DNA, the CDR3 is TGTGCCACCAGCAGGGGACTAGCGTCCTACAATGAGCAGTTCTTC. V gene TRBV15 combines with J gene TRBJ2-1; TRBD2 aligns across 10 bases. V trimming: 3 bases; J trimming: 1 base; junction bases outside the gene matches: 0. The CDR3 totals 15 residues. Germline-derived CDR1 and CDR2 are LNHNV and YYDKDF (reference sequence). Complete variable domain (other parts from reference TRBV15 and TRBJ2-1): DAMVIQNPRYQVTQFGKPVTLSCSQTLNHNVMYWYQQKSSQAPKLLFHYYDKDFNNEADTPDNFQSRRPNTSFCFLDIRSPGLGDTAMYLCATSRGLASYNEQFFGPGTRLTVL.

The chain couples TRBV4-2 to TRBJ1-5, with no clear D. The CDR3 sequence is 14 residues long. V was pared by 1 base and J by 6 bases, with 10 bases between. CDR1 and CDR2 from the germline V gene are LGHNA and YNFKEQ. CDR3: CASSQVLEGQPQHF. The CDR3 DNA reads as TGTGCCAGCAGCCAAGTACTGGAGGGTCAGCCCCAGCATTTT.

The chain links TRBV7-9 to TRBJ2-5, with TRBD1 identical over 7 bases. Germline V CDR1 and CDR2: SEHNR, FQNEAQ (reference sequence). V dropped 5 bases and J dropped 11; count of bases not matched to a gene: 8. The CDR3 has 12 residues. CDR3 nucleotide sequence: TGTGCCAGCAGCCTAGACCAGGGGGAGCAGTACTTC. It specifies CASSLDQGEQYF.

This rearrangement joins TRBV4-3 to TRBJ1-6; possibly TRBD1 for D (6 bases). Per germline, CDR1 LGHNA and CDR2 YSLEER. The CDR3 sequence is 14 residues long. V lost 4 bases and J lost 8, with 12 bases in between. Here the CDR3 DNA reads TGCGCCAGCAGCCTACAGGGAATACATTCACCCCTCCACTTT. The encoded protein is CASSLQGIHSPLHF.

The chain is built from TRBV5-4 and TRBJ2-1, with 16 positions matching TRBD2. The junction had 3 bases not matched to a gene; V was cut back by 7 bases and J by 2 bases. The V gene's germline CDR1 is SGHNT and CDR2 YYREEE (reference sequence). The CDR3 sequence is 16 residues long. CDR3 DNA sequence: TGTGCCAGCCCCGGGACTAGCGGGGGGGCCTACAATGAGCAGTTCTTC. Encoded protein: CASPGTSGGAYNEQFF.

The J gene is TRBJ1-4, the V gene TRBV7-9, with a weak D call TRBD1 (5 bases). CDR3 size: 16 residues. The germline gives CDR1 SEHNR, CDR2 FQNEAQ (reference sequence). The germline V and J ends were trimmed by 1 base and 7 bases, with 16 bases remaining between them. CDR3 DNA: TGTGCCAGCAGCTTAGTAGGTTCCGCAGGGCGTGAAAAACTGTTTTTT. Translated: CASSLVGSAGREKLFF.

There are a few counts of this clone. V is TRBV4-3 and J is TRBJ2-7; possible D gene TRBD2, 6 bases. CDR3 length: 14 amino acids. The ends were cut back, 4 bases at V and 0 bases at J, with 10 bases in the middle. Germline V lookup: CDR1 LGHNA, CDR2 YSLEER. The CDR3 loop reads CASSRATSSYEQYF. The CDR3 bases are TGCGCCAGCAGCCGAGCGACTAGCTCCTACGAGCAGTACTTC.